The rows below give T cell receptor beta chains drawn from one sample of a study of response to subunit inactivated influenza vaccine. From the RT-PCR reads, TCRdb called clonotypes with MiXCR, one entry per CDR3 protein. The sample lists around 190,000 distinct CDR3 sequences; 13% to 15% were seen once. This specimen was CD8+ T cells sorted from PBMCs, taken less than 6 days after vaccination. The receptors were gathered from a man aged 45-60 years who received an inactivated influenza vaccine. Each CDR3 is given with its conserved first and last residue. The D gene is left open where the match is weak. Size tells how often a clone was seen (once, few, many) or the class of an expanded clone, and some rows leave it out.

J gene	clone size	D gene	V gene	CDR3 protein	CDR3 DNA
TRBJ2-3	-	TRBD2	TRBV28	CASSLRKGTSGDVLNTQYF	TGTGCCAGCAGTTTACGGAAAGGGACTAGCGGGGATGTACTGAATACGCAGTATTTT
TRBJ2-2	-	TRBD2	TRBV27	CASSLSRTSGPNTGELFF	TGTGCCAGCAGTTTAAGTCGGACTAGCGGACCTAACACCGGGGAGCTGTTTTTT
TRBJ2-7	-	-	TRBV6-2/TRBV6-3	CASSYGGSDSNF	TGTGCCAGCAGTTACGGAGGCTCTGACTCAAACTTC
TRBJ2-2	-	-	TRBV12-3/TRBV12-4	CASRAGTTGELFF	TGTGCCAGCAGGGCCGGGACCACCGGGGAGCTGTTTTTT
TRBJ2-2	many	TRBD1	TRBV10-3	CATVQTTGETGELFF	TGTGCCACCGTACAAACCACAGGGGAAACCGGGGAGCTGTTTTTT
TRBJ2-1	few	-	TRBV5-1	CASSLLSRTDNEQFF	TGCGCCAGCAGCTTGTTGTCCAGGACAGACAATGAGCAGTTCTTC
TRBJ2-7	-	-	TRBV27	CASSLFTPGDAVYEQYF	TGTGCCAGCAGTTTATTCACTCCGGGGGATGCGGTCTACGAGCAGTACTTC
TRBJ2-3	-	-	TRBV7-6	CASIPPSTDTQYF	TGTGCCAGCATCCCCCCTAGCACAGATACGCAGTATTTT
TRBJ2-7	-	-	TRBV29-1	CSVEHGGLGEQYF	TGCAGCGTTGAGCACGGGGGACTGGGCGAGCAGTACTTC
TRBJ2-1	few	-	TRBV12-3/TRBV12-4	CASSLDRRGLYNEQFF	TGTGCCAGCAGTTTAGATCGGAGGGGACTTTACAATGAGCAGTTCTTC
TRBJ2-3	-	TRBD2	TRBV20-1	CSAARGGTADTQYF	TGCAGTGCTGCGCGGGGGGGTACCGCAGATACGCAGTATTTT
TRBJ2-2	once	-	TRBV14	CASSQTVATGELFF	TGTGCCAGCAGCCAAACAGTCGCAACCGGGGAGCTGTTTTTT
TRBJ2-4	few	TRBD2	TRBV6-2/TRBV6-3	CASRPTSGGAQNIQYF	TGTGCCAGCAGACCTACTAGCGGGGGGGCCCAAAACATTCAGTACTTC
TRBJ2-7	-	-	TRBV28	CASSLSQSEQYF	TGTGCCAGCAGCCTCAGCCAGAGCGAGCAGTACTTC